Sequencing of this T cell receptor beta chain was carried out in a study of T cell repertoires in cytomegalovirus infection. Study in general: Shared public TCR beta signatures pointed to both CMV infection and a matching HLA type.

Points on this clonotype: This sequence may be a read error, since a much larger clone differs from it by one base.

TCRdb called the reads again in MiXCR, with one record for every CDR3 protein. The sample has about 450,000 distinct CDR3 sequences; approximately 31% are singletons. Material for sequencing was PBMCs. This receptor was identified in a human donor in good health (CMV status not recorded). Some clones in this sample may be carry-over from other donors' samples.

The CDR3 reads CASSETFATNEKMFF. CDR3 DNA: TGCGCCAGCAGCGAGACATTTGCAACTAATGAAAAAATGTTTTTT. The V call is TRBV5-1, the J call TRBJ1-4; D not resolved. The CDR3 contains 15 residues. Germline V lookup: CDR1 SGHRS, CDR2 YFSETQ.